Shown below are 9 T cell receptor beta chains from a single sample sequenced in a study of shared clonotypes between healthy human individuals. Data came from immunoSEQ multiplex PCR; TCRdb stores just in-frame clones and leaves some out. This repertoire shows fewer than 1.4 million clones, roughly 74% found once; its top ten account for roughly 0.61%. Source material: memory CD4+ T cells from PBMCs. As to subset: CD45RA-negative fraction. The receptors were sampled from a man younger than 35 in good health. Some clones in this sample may be carry-over from other donors' samples.

A few counts support this clone. The CDR3 reads CASSQVRALGVEQYF. The DNA of the CDR3 is TGTGCCAGCAGCCAAGTTAGAGCTTTAGGGGTCGAGCAGTACTTC. This chain joins TRBV4-2 and TRBJ2-7; D possibly corresponds to TRBD1 (5 bases). Per the germline V gene, CDR1 is LGHNA and CDR2 is YNFKEQ. Between the trimmed V and J ends, which lost 1 base and 6 bases, there was a span of 16 bases. The CDR3 spans 15 residues.

The V gene is TRBV5-1, the J gene TRBJ2-7; 7 bases match TRBD1. Germline assignment: CDR1 SGHRS and CDR2 YFSETQ. CDR3 length equals 11 residues. After removal of 7 bases from V and 2 bases from J, the junction contained 0 bases not matched to a gene. The CDR3: CASGTAYEQYF. The CDR3 bases are TGCGCCAGCGGGACAGCCTACGAGCAGTACTTC.

The chain is built from TRBV11-3 and TRBJ1-1, with D perhaps matching TRBD1 (6 bases). V was cut by 2 bases and J by 3 bases, with 7 bases left in between. This CDR3 contains 13 residues. Germline V gene sequence: CDR1 SGHNT, CDR2 YENEEA. This chain's CDR3 is CASSLHRDTEAFF. The CDR3 nucleotides are TGTGCCAGCAGCTTACACAGGGACACTGAAGCTTTCTTT.

The chain carries TRBV2 and TRBJ2-1, with D perhaps TRBD2 (6 bases). The V end was cut by 3 bases, the J end by 4 bases, with 7 bases between. The CDR3 extends over 13 amino acids. CDR1 is SNHLY, CDR2 FYNNEI, per germline. CDR3 sequence: CASSETSYNEQFF. The CDR3 nucleotides read TGTGCCAGCAGTGAGACTAGTTACAATGAGCAGTTCTTC.

This clone has only a few counts. This chain joins TRBV9 and TRBJ2-3; D possibly corresponds to TRBD2 (5 bases). The germline gives CDR1 SGDLS, CDR2 YYNGEE. Trimming cost V 0 bases and J 4 bases, with 18 bases left between them. This CDR3 contains 17 residues. In DNA form, the CDR3 reads TGTGCCAGCAGCGTAGATGTGAACGCAGCGGTTGCAGATACGCAGTATTTT. Translating gives CASSVDVNAAVADTQYF.

The chain uses TRBV18 and TRBJ1-2; D remains unclear. V was cut by 4 bases and J by 3 bases, with 15 bases left in between. The length of the CDR3 is 15 residues. Germline loops: CDR1 KGHSH, CDR2 LQKENI. CDR3 sequence: CASSLRLLEDYGYTF. DNA for the CDR3: TGTGCCAGCTCACTCCGACTGCTAGAGGACTATGGCTACACCTTC.

The chain is built from TRBV11-3 and TRBJ2-3; TRBD2 agrees at 8 bases. J gave up 5 bases and V 1 base, and 8 bases lay outside the gene matches. The CDR3 sequence is 16 residues long. Germline V gives CDR1 SGHNT, CDR2 YENEEA. As DNA, the CDR3 is TGTGCCAGCAGCTTAGGTACCGGGAGGGCCGGAGATACGCAGTATTTT. Its protein is CASSLGTGRAGDTQYF.

V and J are TRBV7-9 and TRBJ2-3; the D gene is possibly TRBD1 (6 bases). This CDR3 comprises 16 residues. Germline lookup yields CDR1 SEHNR and CDR2 FQNEAQ (reference sequence). The V end was cut by 4 bases, the J end by 2 bases, with 16 bases between. The CDR3 DNA is TGTGCCAGCAGCTCGTCGGACAGTTCTTACACAGATACGCAGTATTTT. Its translation: CASSSSDSSYTDTQYF.

CDR3 region: CASSISSGVGNQPQHF. The CDR3 DNA follows: TGTGCCAGTAGTATATCTTCAGGGGTAGGGAATCAGCCCCAGCATTTT. The genes are TRBV19 and TRBJ1-5, with D perhaps matching TRBD1 (6 bases). From germline, CDR1 is LNHDA and CDR2 SQIVND (reference sequence). This CDR3 comprises 16 residues. V lost 2 bases and J lost 4, with 15 bases in between.